This is a list of T cell receptor beta chains from one sample in a study of technical replicates of blood from several donors. Measured with immunoSEQ multiplex PCR; TCRdb has only the in-frame clones, and not every one. The profile shows tens of thousands of clones, 91% of them singletons. Sequenced material: T cells isolated from PBMCs. These receptors came from a human donor in good health. Each CDR3 is given with its conserved first and last residue. D genes are given only for firm matches. Clone size is shown for a subset of rows, as once, few, many or a class of expanded clone.

abundance	j_gene	v_gene	d_gene	CDR3aa	CDR3nt
NA	TRBJ1-1	TRBV7-8	NA	CASSYGVRTEAFF	TGTGCCAGCAGCTACGGGGTGCGCACTGAAGCTTTCTTT
NA	TRBJ2-1	TRBV11-3	TRBD1	CASSQQGSEQFF	TGTGCCAGCAGCCAACAGGGGAGTGAGCAGTTCTTC
NA	TRBJ1-2	TRBV9	NA	CASSSPSANYGYTF	TGTGCCAGCAGCTCCCCCTCGGCTAACTATGGCTACACCTTC
NA	TRBJ2-7	TRBV7-2	NA	CASSLTSLSSEQYF	TGTGCCAGCAGTTTAACTAGTTTAAGTAGCGAGCAGTACTTC
NA	TRBJ1-5	TRBV7-9	NA	CASSSRTVDQPQHF	TGTGCCAGCAGCTCGCGGACAGTAGATCAGCCCCAGCATTTT
once	TRBJ2-2	TRBV10-3	TRBD2	CAISALLAGESGELFF	TGTGCCATCAGTGCCCTACTAGCGGGAGAGTCCGGGGAGCTGTTTTTT
NA	TRBJ2-3	TRBV4-1	TRBD2	CASSQSSGRESDTQYF	TGCGCCAGCAGCCAATCGAGCGGGAGGGAGTCAGATACGCAGTATTTT
NA	TRBJ2-1	TRBV5-1	TRBD2	CASSNGLATYNEQFF	TGCGCCAGCAGCAACGGACTAGCGACCTACAATGAGCAGTTCTTC
NA	TRBJ2-5	TRBV25-1	NA	CASSEVGKETQYF	TGTGCCAGCAGTGAAGTGGGCAAAGAGACCCAGTACTTC
NA	TRBJ2-2	TRBV5-4	TRBD2	CASRRAGGPDTGELFF	TGTGCCAGCAGACGAGCGGGAGGGCCCGACACCGGGGAGCTGTTTTTT
NA	TRBJ2-7	TRBV27	TRBD2	CASSLRLAGEYEQYF	TGTGCCAGCAGTTTAAGACTAGCGGGAGAGTACGAGCAGTACTTC
NA	TRBJ2-4	TRBV7-3	TRBD2	CASSLRSSGRLGAKNIQYF	TGTGCCAGCAGCTTAAGGTCTAGCGGGAGATTGGGGGCCAAAAACATTCAGTACTTC
NA	TRBJ2-7	TRBV6-5	NA	CASSYSAGLHSYEQYF	TGTGCCAGCAGTTACTCAGCAGGTCTCCACTCCTACGAGCAGTACTTC
NA	TRBJ1-1	TRBV4-2	NA	CASSQGIPGAFF	TGTGCCAGCAGCCAAGGGATCCCGGGGGCTTTCTTT
NA	TRBJ1-2	TRBV27	NA	CASSLFGDYGYTF	TGTGCCAGCAGTTTATTTGGAGACTATGGCTACACCTTC
once	TRBJ2-7	TRBV6-5	NA	CASSYATTRTEQYF	TGTGCCAGCAGTTACGCGACTACTAGGACCGAGCAGTACTTC
NA	TRBJ2-5	TRBV30	TRBD2	CAWSGTGGPQETQYF	TGTGCCTGGAGTGGGACGGGAGGGCCCCAAGAGACCCAGTACTTC
NA	TRBJ1-4	TRBV16	TRBD1	CASSPLTGRNEKLFF	TGTGCCAGCAGCCCCCTGACAGGGCGTAATGAAAAACTGTTTTTT
few	TRBJ1-1	TRBV27	TRBD1	CASSYDRGGTEAFF	TGTGCCAGCAGTTATGACAGGGGGGGGACTGAAGCTTTCTTT
NA	TRBJ1-1	TRBV19	NA	CASRYRRTEAFF	TGTGCCAGTAGGTACCGGCGGACTGAAGCTTTCTTT
NA	TRBJ2-7	TRBV20-1	TRBD2	CSASLAGGQYF	TGCAGTGCTAGTTTAGCGGGAGGGCAGTACTTC
NA	TRBJ2-1	TRBV28	TRBD1	CASSPGTGVINEQFF	TGTGCCAGCAGCCCCGGGACAGGGGTGATAAATGAGCAGTTCTTC
NA	TRBJ1-5	TRBV30	TRBD1	CAWSPSQGAGQPQHF	TGTGCCTGGAGTCCTTCCCAGGGGGCAGGTCAGCCCCAGCATTTT
NA	TRBJ2-1	TRBV7-9	NA	CASSPGHNEQFF	TGTGCCAGCAGCCCAGGGCACAATGAGCAGTTCTTC
NA	TRBJ2-7	TRBV28	NA	CASSLGTSPYEQYF	TGTGCCAGCAGTTTGGGGACATCGCCCTACGAGCAGTACTTC
NA	TRBJ1-1	TRBV14	NA	CASSQFGGTEAFF	TGTGCCAGCAGCCAATTCGGGGGCACTGAAGCTTTCTTT
once	TRBJ2-7	TRBV30	NA	CAWKGLGSYEQYF	TGTGCCTGGAAGGGGTTGGGGTCCTACGAGCAGTACTTC
NA	TRBJ2-7	TRBV28	TRBD2	CASSLASGRPSYEQYF	TGTGCCAGCAGTTTGGCTAGCGGGAGACCATCCTACGAGCAGTACTTC
NA	TRBJ1-1	TRBV28	NA	CASSFELDPFF	TGTGCCAGCAGTTTCGAGCTAGACCCTTTCTTT
NA	TRBJ2-2	TRBV25-1	NA	CASSAHRNTGELFF	TGTGCCAGCAGTGCGCACAGGAACACCGGGGAGCTGTTTTTT
NA	TRBJ2-5	TRBV11-3	TRBD2	CASSLGYHPGTSGSQETQYF	TGTGCCAGCAGCTTAGGATACCACCCCGGGACTAGCGGGAGCCAGGAGACCCAGTACTTC
NA	TRBJ2-4	TRBV2	NA	CASSRHRIFKNIQYF	TGTGCCAGCAGTCGACACCGTATATTCAAAAACATTCAGTACTTC
NA	TRBJ1-5	TRBV5-5	NA	CASSLSGDQPQHF	TGTGCCAGCAGCTTGTCAGGGGATCAGCCCCAGCATTTT
NA	TRBJ1-1	TRBV9	NA	CASGIQGNTEAFF	TGTGCCAGCGGAATCCAGGGAAACACTGAAGCTTTCTTT
few	TRBJ1-4	TRBV12-5	NA	CASGTGEDGEKLFF	TGTGCTAGTGGCACTGGGGAGGACGGTGAAAAACTGTTTTTT
NA	TRBJ2-5	TRBV10-3	TRBD1	CAITSDRAGETQYF	TGTGCCATCACCTCAGACAGGGCGGGAGAGACCCAGTACTTC
NA	TRBJ2-7	TRBV30	NA	CAWTTGYEQYF	TGTGCCTGGACGACTGGCTACGAGCAGTACTTC
NA	TRBJ1-4	TRBV30	TRBD1	CAWSQGQAGEKLFF	TGTGCCTGGAGCCAAGGACAGGCGGGTGAAAAACTGTTTTTT
NA	TRBJ1-2	TRBV6-1	NA	CASKTGGNYGYTF	TGTGCCAGTAAAACCGGGGGAAACTATGGCTACACCTTC
NA	TRBJ1-2	TRBV9	TRBD1	CASSGLLSDRGGYGYTF	TGTGCCAGCAGCGGTTTACTCTCGGACAGGGGAGGGTATGGCTACACCTTC
NA	TRBJ2-5	TRBV30	NA	CAWSNDRYQETQYF	TGTGCCTGGAGTAACGACAGGTACCAAGAGACCCAGTACTTC
NA	TRBJ2-7	TRBV7-3	NA	CASSLTAEYEQYF	TGTGCCAGCAGCTTAACGGCGGAGTACGAGCAGTACTTC
NA	TRBJ2-7	TRBV9	NA	CASSVMAGKPYEQYF	TGTGCCAGCAGCGTAATGGCTGGCAAACCCTACGAGCAGTACTTC
once	TRBJ2-5	TRBV11-2	NA	CASSLDSVQETQYF	TGTGCCAGCAGCTTAGACTCCGTACAAGAGACCCAGTACTTC
few	TRBJ1-5	TRBV28	NA	CASRGDNQPQHF	TGTGCCAGCAGAGGGGACAATCAGCCCCAGCATTTT
NA	TRBJ2-5	TRBV7-7	NA	CASSLDFVQETQYF	TGTGCTAGCAGCTTAGACTTCGTTCAAGAGACCCAGTACTTC
few	TRBJ2-3	TRBV10-3	NA	CAISESGPGQLTTDTQYF	TGTGCCATCAGTGAGTCCGGTCCAGGACAGTTGACCACAGATACGCAGTATTTT
NA	TRBJ1-1	TRBV15	TRBD1	CATSRNPPGGELGTEAFF	TGTGCCACCAGCAGAAATCCCCCAGGGGGCGAATTGGGGACTGAAGCTTTCTTT
once	TRBJ1-2	TRBV7-2	TRBD1	CASSRHVVDRVKGYTF	TGTGCCAGCAGCCGTCACGTCGTGGACAGGGTAAAAGGCTACACCTTC
NA	TRBJ1-4	TRBV6-5	NA	CASSYSRTNEKLFF	TGTGCCAGCAGTTATTCCAGGACTAATGAAAAACTGTTTTTT
NA	TRBJ2-3	TRBV4-1	TRBD1	CASSQVMYRGQGTDTQYF	TGCGCCAGCAGCCAAGTTATGTACAGGGGGCAAGGCACAGATACGCAGTATTTT